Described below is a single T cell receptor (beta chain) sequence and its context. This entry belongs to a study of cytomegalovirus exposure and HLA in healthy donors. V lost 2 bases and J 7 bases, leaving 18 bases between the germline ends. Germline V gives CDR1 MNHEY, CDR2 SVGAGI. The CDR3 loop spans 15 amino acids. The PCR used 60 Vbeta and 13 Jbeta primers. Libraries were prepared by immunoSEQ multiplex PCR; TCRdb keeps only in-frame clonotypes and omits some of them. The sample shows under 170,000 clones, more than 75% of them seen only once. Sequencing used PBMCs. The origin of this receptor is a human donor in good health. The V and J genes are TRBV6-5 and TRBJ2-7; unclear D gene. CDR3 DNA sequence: TGTGCCAGCAGTTACACACAGCAGCCCTTAGGAGAGCAGTACTTC. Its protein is CASSYTQQPLGEQYF.